This is a list of T cell receptor beta chains from one sample in a study of shared clonotypes between healthy human individuals. Profiled with immunoSEQ multiplex PCR; TCRdb holds only in-frame clones, not every one. Seen here are 2 million to 2.5 million clones, around 95% observed once, and the top ten hold 0.1% to 0.15%. The source material was naive CD4+ T cells sorted from blood. The receptor source for this set is a man aged 18 to 29 in good health. Each CDR3 is given with its conserved first and last residue. The D gene is left open where the match is weak. Some rows have no size entry. The others give once, few or many, or a class for an expanded clone.

size | J | D | V | DNA | CDR3
NA | TRBJ2-1 | NA | TRBV2 | TGTGCCAGCAGCCGCAGCTCCTACAATGAGCAGTTCTTC | CASSRSSYNEQFF
NA | TRBJ1-2 | TRBD1 | TRBV28 | TGTGCCAGCAGTTTCCCGGGACAGGGAAGGGACTATGGCTACACCTTC | CASSFPGQGRDYGYTF
NA | TRBJ2-3 | NA | TRBV5-1 | TGCGCCAGCAGCCCCAGGGGGGGTGGGGATACGCAGTATTTT | CASSPRGGGDTQYF
NA | TRBJ2-5 | NA | TRBV2 | TGTGCCAGCAGTGTTGACTTACAAGAGACCCAGTACTTC | CASSVDLQETQYF
NA | TRBJ1-4 | TRBD1 | TRBV10-3 | TGTGCCATCAGTGAGGACAGGGTGGAAAAACTGTTTTTT | CAISEDRVEKLFF
NA | TRBJ2-5 | NA | TRBV4-3 | TGCGCCAGCAGCCAAGATAGAGACTTCGGCAAAGAGACCCAGTACTTC | CASSQDRDFGKETQYF
NA | TRBJ1-2 | NA | TRBV29-1 | TGCAGCGTTGAAGAACAGGGAGGTGGCTACACCTTC | CSVEEQGGGYTF
NA | TRBJ2-1 | NA | TRBV5-1 | TGCGCCAGCAGTAACAGCGTCGATGAGCAGTTCTTC | CASSNSVDEQFF
NA | TRBJ1-1 | NA | TRBV5-1 | TGCGCCAGCAGCCTCCCCGGGCAGGGCGTCACTGAAGCTTTCTTT | CASSLPGQGVTEAFF
NA | TRBJ1-1 | NA | TRBV4-1 | TGCGCCAGCAGCACTACACTGAACACTGAAGCTTTCTTT | CASSTTLNTEAFF
NA | TRBJ1-1 | NA | TRBV6-4 | TGTGCCAGCAGGAACGTGGGACTATTGGGGACTGAAGCTTTCTTT | CASRNVGLLGTEAFF
NA | TRBJ2-1 | TRBD2 | TRBV10-3 | TGTGCCATCAGTGACCCCACTAGCGGCAGAAACCGTGAGCAGTTCTTC | CAISDPTSGRNREQFF
NA | TRBJ2-7 | NA | TRBV2 | TGTGCCAGCAGGCAAGGGCAGGGGGGCTACGAGCAGTACTTC | CASRQGQGGYEQYF
NA | TRBJ1-2 | TRBD1 | TRBV5-6 | TGTGCCAGCAGTTATAAGGCAACGGGGACAGGGAGAGGCTACACCTTC | CASSYKATGTGRGYTF
NA | TRBJ2-3 | NA | TRBV29-1 | TGCAGCGTTACCTCAGGGGGGACAGCCGATCCATTCACAGATACGCAGTATTTT | CSVTSGGTADPFTDTQYF
NA | TRBJ2-7 | NA | TRBV10-3 | TGTGCCATCAGTGATCAGCGGGCTGGCTCCTACGAGCAGTACTTC | CAISDQRAGSYEQYF
once | TRBJ2-5 | TRBD1 | TRBV7-2 | TGTGCCAGCAGCTTGACAGGGGGTGGGCAGACCCAGTACTTC | CASSLTGGGQTQYF
NA | TRBJ1-2 | NA | TRBV7-2 | TGTGCCAGCAGCTTATCGGACGGACCGTATGGCTACACCTTC | CASSLSDGPYGYTF
NA | TRBJ1-1 | TRBD1 | TRBV5-1 | TGCGCCAGCAGCACCGGGACAGGGCACACTGAAGCTTTCTTT | CASSTGTGHTEAFF
NA | TRBJ1-5 | NA | TRBV4-1 | TGCGCCAGCAGCCAAGACCTTACAACAGGGCAATCGCCCCAGCATTTT | CASSQDLTTGQSPQHF
NA | TRBJ2-4 | NA | TRBV29-1 | TGCAGCGTCGGGACCCCCGCCGGCATTCAGTACTTC | CSVGTPAGIQYF
NA | TRBJ1-4 | NA | TRBV2 | TGTGCCAGCAGCCCCGGGTCAGATCGGGAAAAACTGTTTTTT | CASSPGSDREKLFF
NA | TRBJ1-4 | TRBD1 | TRBV6-6 | TGTGCCAGCAGTTCCATCCCGGGACAGAGACATGAAAAACTGTTTTTT | CASSSIPGQRHEKLFF
NA | TRBJ1-4 | NA | TRBV5-1 | TGCGCCAGCAGCTTGGGAAAGGGCGCCGCAACTAATGAAAAACTGTTTTTT | CASSLGKGAATNEKLFF
NA | TRBJ2-1 | NA | TRBV27 | TGTGCCAGCAGTTTCCGGAATGAGCAGTTCTTC | CASSFRNEQFF
NA | TRBJ2-7 | NA | TRBV14 | TGTGCCAGCAGCCAAGCGCTTATAGCGAGCGAGCAGTACTTC | CASSQALIASEQYF
NA | TRBJ2-7 | NA | TRBV6-6 | TGTGCCAGCAGGGAGGCCTACGAGCAGTACTTC | CASREAYEQYF
NA | TRBJ1-4 | NA | TRBV28 | TGTGCCAGCAGTTTGACAGGCTTAGCGGAAAAACTGTTTTTT | CASSLTGLAEKLFF
NA | TRBJ2-3 | TRBD2 | TRBV18 | TGTGCCAGCTCGACTAGCGGGAGTGGGGATACGCAGTATTTT | CASSTSGSGDTQYF
NA | TRBJ2-4 | NA | TRBV5-8 | TGTGCCAGCAGCTTAAGACAGTTACTAGCCAAAAACATTCAGTACTTC | CASSLRQLLAKNIQYF
NA | TRBJ1-1 | NA | TRBV5-1 | TGCGCCAGCAGCGCGGAAGGGGCGAGAACTGAAGCTTTCTTT | CASSAEGARTEAFF
NA | TRBJ2-7 | NA | TRBV5-1 | TGCGCCAGCAGCTTGGCCCCGGGGGCAACAATATACGAGCAGTACTTC | CASSLAPGATIYEQYF
NA | TRBJ1-6 | NA | TRBV7-6 | TGTGCCAGCAGCTTAAGGTCAGGGACCTATAATTCACCCCTCCACTTT | CASSLRSGTYNSPLHF
NA | TRBJ2-7 | NA | TRBV10-3 | TGTGCCATCAGTGACGGGCCTCCTACGACAGAGCAGTACTTC | CAISDGPPTTEQYF
NA | TRBJ1-4 | NA | TRBV28 | TGTGCCAGCAGTTTAAACCCGGGAGAAAAACTGTTTTTT | CASSLNPGEKLFF
NA | TRBJ2-7 | NA | TRBV9 | TGTGCCAGCGGCGTATCCTCCGCCGGCGAGCAGTACTTC | CASGVSSAGEQYF
NA | TRBJ2-6 | NA | TRBV11-1 | TGTGCCAGCAGCTTAGTGAAGGGGGAAGTCTCTGGGGCCAACGTCCTGACTTTC | CASSLVKGEVSGANVLTF
NA | TRBJ2-7 | NA | TRBV18 | TGTGCCAGCTCACCAGCACAGGGACGGAGCTCCTACGAGCAGTACTTC | CASSPAQGRSSYEQYF
NA | TRBJ1-1 | NA | TRBV2 | TGTGCCAGCCAAGGACAGACCAACACTGAAGCTTTCTTT | CASQGQTNTEAFF
NA | TRBJ2-3 | NA | TRBV7-2 | TGTGCCAGCAGCTTAGTTTCTTATGGTACCCTGGGGACAGATACGCAGTATTTT | CASSLVSYGTLGTDTQYF
NA | TRBJ2-7 | TRBD1 | TRBV10-1 | TGCGCCAGCAGTGGACCCGGGACAGGGAGTGAGCAGTACTTC | CASSGPGTGSEQYF
NA | TRBJ1-2 | NA | TRBV18 | TGTGCCAGCTCACCACAAACAACAGGGTTCTATGGCTACACCTTC | CASSPQTTGFYGYTF
NA | TRBJ1-4 | NA | TRBV7-9 | TGTGCCAGCAGCTCCACCCCGGACGCCCTTGGTGAAAAACTGTTTTTT | CASSSTPDALGEKLFF
NA | TRBJ2-1 | NA | TRBV6-5 | TGTGCCAGCAGTCGGACAAAAGGCTACAATGAGCAGTTCTTC | CASSRTKGYNEQFF
NA | TRBJ1-3 | NA | TRBV29-1 | TGCAGCGTTTTGGAGACATACTCTGGAAACACCATATATTTT | CSVLETYSGNTIYF
once | TRBJ1-2 | NA | TRBV28 | TGTGCCAGCACCCTGAACAGGGATCCTCGAGGCTACACCTTC | CASTLNRDPRGYTF
NA | TRBJ2-1 | TRBD2 | TRBV5-4 | TGTGCCAGCAGCCCGACTAGCGGGTCCTACAATGAGCAGTTCTTC | CASSPTSGSYNEQFF
NA | TRBJ1-5 | NA | TRBV5-5 | TGTGCCAGCAGCCCATCCCCCAGGGGCACGCAGCATTTT | CASSPSPRGTQHF
NA | TRBJ2-7 | NA | TRBV5-1 | TGCGCCAGCAGCTTGGATAGGGCGGAGCAGTACTTC | CASSLDRAEQYF
NA | TRBJ2-3 | NA | TRBV9 | TGTGCCAGCAGCCCCCTTTCAGATACGCAGTATTTT | CASSPLSDTQYF
NA | TRBJ1-2 | NA | TRBV19 | TGTGCCAGTAGTATATTAGCTAACTATGGCTACACCTTC | CASSILANYGYTF
NA | TRBJ2-1 | TRBD1 | TRBV4-1 | TGCGCCAGCAGCCGAGGAGACAGGGTCAGTTCTGAGCAGTTCTTC | CASSRGDRVSSEQFF
NA | TRBJ2-1 | NA | TRBV21-1 | TGTGCCAGCGGCGCGAGACAAGGGCAATTGGGTGAGCAGTTCTTC | CASGARQGQLGEQFF
NA | TRBJ2-7 | TRBD1 | TRBV4-1 | TGCGCCAGCAGCCAAGCTGGGACAGGGGTTTACGAGCAGTACTTC | CASSQAGTGVYEQYF
NA | TRBJ1-2 | TRBD1 | TRBV28 | TGTGCCAGCAGTTCGACAGGGAGCCTTTATGGCTACACCTTC | CASSSTGSLYGYTF
NA | TRBJ2-1 | NA | TRBV5-1 | TGCGCCAGCAGCATGGGACGCATGGGGAACAATGAGCAGTTCTTC | CASSMGRMGNNEQFF
NA | TRBJ2-2 | NA | TRBV11-2 | TGTGCCAGCAGCTCGCGTACAGTGAACACCGGGGAGCTGTTTTTT | CASSSRTVNTGELFF